Shown below are 15 T cell receptor beta chains from a single sample sequenced in a study of cytomegalovirus exposure and HLA in healthy donors. Primers for the PCR totalled 60 Vbeta and 13 Jbeta. Sequenced by immunoSEQ multiplex PCR; TCRdb stores in-frame clones only, minus some. The repertoire holds 150,000 to 200,000 clones, roughly 80% seen once, with 3.4% in the top ten. Sample: PBMCs. The receptor set was obtained from a man in his forties in good health and CMV-seropositive.

This clone showed up just once. The genes are TRBV12-5 and TRBJ2-1; D is possibly TRBD2 (6 bases). The ends were cut back, 5 bases at V and 8 bases at J, with 22 bases in the middle. Germline CDR1 reads LGHNT; CDR2 reads FRNRAP. The length of the CDR3 is 16 residues. CDR3 nucleotides: TGTGCTAGTGGTCCGTCGGATAGCGGTTCCCCCTATGAGCAGTTCTTC. It translates to CASGPSDSGSPYEQFF.

V gene TRBV27 combines with J gene TRBJ2-3; TRBD2 matches at 7 bases. The CDR3 runs to 13 residues. Germline V CDR1 and CDR2: MNHEY, SMNVEV (reference sequence). Trimming cost V 6 bases and J 9 bases; bases outside gene matches: 9. CDR3 bases: TGTGCCAGCAGGATTACTAGCGTCCCAACGCAGTATTTT. Residues: CASRITSVPTQYF.

This chain connects TRBV18 to TRBJ2-7; D may be TRBD2 (5 bases). The ends were cut back, 6 bases at V and 3 bases at J, with 9 bases in the middle. The CDR3 spans 12 residues. Germline-derived CDR1 and CDR2 are KGHSH and LQKENI. CDR3 protein: CASSFGVYEQYF. DNA of the CDR3: TGTGCCAGCTCGTTCGGGGTCTACGAGCAGTACTTC.

The chain employs TRBV12-5 and TRBJ1-2; 12 nucleotides align to TRBD1. The CDR3 has 16 amino acids. Trimming removed 6 bases from V and 4 bases from J; junction bases left unmatched: 9. Germline values: CDR1 LGHNT, CDR2 FRNRAP. CDR3 loop: CASGEAGQGAGYGYTF. The CDR3 DNA reads as TGTGCTAGTGGAGAGGCGGGACAGGGGGCAGGCTATGGCTACACCTTC. The whole variable domain, filled in from reference TRBV12-5 and TRBJ1-2, reads DARVTQTPRHKVTEMGQEVTMRCQPILGHNTVFWYRQTMMQGLELLAYFRNRAPLDDSGMPKDRFSAEMPDATLATLKIQPSEPRDSAVYFCASGEAGQGAGYGYTFGSGTRLTVV.

The sample holds one count of this clone. CDR3 loop: CASSLEYGLANNEQFF. The CDR3 nucleotides read TGCGCCAGCAGCTTGGAATATGGACTAGCGAACAATGAGCAGTTCTTC. The V gene is TRBV5-1, the J gene TRBJ2-1; TRBD2 matches 9 bases. The CDR3 spans 16 residues. The junction had 6 bases not matched to a gene; V was cut back by 0 bases and J by 5 bases. Looked up from germline, CDR1 is SGHRS and CDR2 is YFSETQ.

The chain employs TRBV5-1 and TRBJ2-3, with 13 nucleotides matching TRBD2. CDR1 is SGHRS and CDR2 is YFSETQ in the germline V gene. The CDR3 consists of 17 residues. Trimming at V came to 8 bases and at J to 6 bases, leaving 15 bases not matched to a gene. The CDR3 loop reads CAREPGTSGMPVDTQYF. The CDR3 DNA sequence: TGCGCCAGAGAACCAGGGACTAGCGGGATGCCCGTGGATACGCAGTATTTT.

The chain carries TRBV7-9 and TRBJ1-1; 10 bases line up with TRBD1. CDR3 length: 15 residues. Germline CDR1 is SEHNR and CDR2 is FQNEAQ (reference sequence). Germline trimming cut 5 bases from V and 6 bases from J; bases unmatched to any gene: 9. The CDR3 reads CASSPGTGEFAEAFF. CDR3 DNA: TGTGCCAGCAGCCCGGGGACAGGGGAGTTTGCTGAAGCTTTCTTT.

This chain links TRBV19 with TRBJ1-5, with 8 bases aligning to TRBD1. This CDR3 is built from 19 residues. With V trimmed by 4 bases and J by 0 bases, 14 bases remained unmatched. CDR1 LNHDA and CDR2 SQIVND come from the germline V gene (reference sequence). The CDR3 spells CASSKSPYRGVYSNQPQHF. The DNA of the CDR3 is TGTGCCAGTAGTAAGTCCCCCTACAGGGGGGTCTATAGCAATCAGCCCCAGCATTTT.

The chain's CDR3 is CASSQVPGQGGYGYTF. The CDR3 bases are TGCGCCAGCAGCCAAGTCCCGGGACAGGGGGGGTATGGCTACACCTTC. The V gene is TRBV4-1, the J gene TRBJ1-2; 11 bases are shared with TRBD1. V lost 1 base to trimming and J lost 5 bases; unmatched junction nucleotides: 6. The CDR3 extends over 16 amino acids. Germline V gives CDR1 MGHRA, CDR2 YSYEKL.

CDR3 residues: CASSFQSSYEQYF. The CDR3 bases are TGTGCCAGCAGCTTCCAGTCGTCCTACGAGCAGTACTTC. The V gene is TRBV5-6, the J gene TRBJ2-7; D not certain. Germline CDR1 is SGHDT and CDR2 is YYEEEE. Trimming pared 2 bases from V and 1 base from J, leaving 7 bases between. The CDR3 totals 13 residues.

The J gene is TRBJ1-1, the V gene TRBV7-9; 7 bases line up with TRBD1. Germline values: CDR1 SEHNR, CDR2 FQNEAQ (reference sequence). The CDR3 has 17 amino acids. The junction had 13 bases not matched to a gene; V was cut back by 1 base and J by 5 bases. CDR3 residues: CASSLEGEGRGSTEAFF. In nucleotides, the CDR3 is TGTGCCAGCAGCTTAGAGGGTGAGGGCAGGGGGTCTACTGAAGCTTTCTTT.

V gene TRBV5-1 combines with J gene TRBJ2-5, with 7 bases fitting TRBD1. Germline CDR1 and CDR2: SGHRS and YFSETQ. V was clipped by 4 bases and J by 5 bases; unmatched bases: 8. This CDR3 contains 14 residues. The CDR3 here is CASSATGAVETQYF. The CDR3 bases are TGCGCCAGCAGCGCCACAGGGGCGGTGGAGACCCAGTACTTC.

The J gene is TRBJ2-3, the V gene TRBV19, with D possibly matching TRBD1 (6 bases). This CDR3 spans 14 amino acids. Trimming shortened V by 5 bases and J by 4 bases, and 13 bases separated the two germline ends. The V gene's germline CDR1 is LNHDA and CDR2 SQIVND (reference sequence). The chain's CDR3 is CASSPQGWADTQYF. The CDR3 bases are TGTGCCAGTAGTCCACAGGGTTGGGCAGATACGCAGTATTTT. The variable domain in full, with the rest retrieved from reference TRBV19 and TRBJ2-3, is DGGITQSPKYLFRKEGQNVTLSCEQNLNHDAMYWYRQDPGQGLRLIYYSQIVNDFQKGDIAEGYSVSREKKESFPLTVTSAQKNPTAFYLCASSPQGWADTQYFGPGTRLTVL.

The chain combines TRBV4-3 with TRBJ1-1; D might be TRBD1 (5 bases). The CDR3 has 15 residues. Trimming took 4 bases from V and 0 from J, leaving 12 bases between them. Germline CDR1 and CDR2: LGHNA and YSLEER. CDR3 nucleotide sequence: TGCGCCAGCAGCCCGCTGACAGAAATGAACACTGAAGCTTTCTTT. The encoded protein is CASSPLTEMNTEAFF.

This clone was detected only once. This chain uses TRBV9 with TRBJ2-2; D is undetermined. This CDR3 is built from 15 residues. Germline lookup yields CDR1 SGDLS and CDR2 YYNGEE. Trimming cost V 0 bases and J 5 bases, with 11 bases left between them. CDR3 protein: CASSVDTAATGELFF. The DNA for the CDR3 is TGTGCCAGCAGCGTAGATACAGCCGCGACCGGGGAGCTGTTTTTT. Filled out from reference TRBV9 and TRBJ2-2, the complete variable domain reads DSGVTQTPKHLITATGQRVTLRCSPRSGDLSVYWYQQSLDQGLQFLIQYYNGEERAKGNILERFSAQQFPDLHSELNLSSLELGDSALYFCASSVDTAATGELFFGEGSRLTVL.